These 16 T cell receptor beta chains came from one sample sequenced in a study of T cell clonality in common variable immunodeficiency. General study findings and limits: Fewer deletions and N-nucleotide insertions were reportedly seen in common variable immunodeficiency TCR beta sequences.

This table comes from immunoSEQ multiplex PCR, and its TCRdb copy is limited to in-frame clones, with some not included. The sample is made up of over 11,000 clones, none counted only once. Their target antigens are unknown. Sample: peripheral blood mononuclear cells. All receptors derive from a human donor with common variable immunodeficiency.

This clone was counted only a few times. Sequencing ends 3 residues short of the CDR3 end; the germline J gene provides the rest. The chain combines TRBV7-6 with TRBJ1-4; 9 bases agree with TRBD1. Germline CDR1 SGHVS, CDR2 FNYEAQ. This CDR3 is 17 amino acids long. V dropped 3 bases and J dropped 7; count of bases not matched to a gene: 12. Incomplete CDR3 DNA: TGTGCCAGCAGCTTCGCCGCCGGGACAGGGACTGGTGAAAAA. Its protein product is CASSFAAGTGTGEK. The full CDR3 protein reads CASSFAAGTGTGEKLFF.

About this clone itself: The read ends 3 residues early relative to the CDR3; the germline J gene fills the gap. The chain combines TRBV20-1 with TRBJ2-7, with 9 nucleotides matching TRBD2. The CDR3 runs 15 residues. In germline, CDR1 is DFQATT, CDR2 SNEGSKA (reference sequence). Trimming at V came to 5 bases and at J to 3 bases, leaving 11 bases not matched to a gene. The CDR3 spells CSASTVAGANYEQYF. The covered CDR3 bases are TGCAGTGCTTCGACCGTAGCGGGGGCTAACTACGAG.

To note about this clone: The CDR3 end falls 3 residues outside the read, so it is completed with the germline J gene. The chain uses TRBV7-2 and TRBJ1-4; possibly TRBD1 for D (6 bases). The CDR3 is 15 residues long. From germline, CDR1 is SGHTA and CDR2 FQGNSA. The V end lost 5 bases, the J end lost 3 bases, and 13 bases lay between the germline ends. Incomplete CDR3 DNA: TGTGCCAGCAGCGCCCGGACAGCCTCTAATGAAAAA. Translation: CASSARTASNEK. The complete CDR3 protein is CASSARTASNEKLFF.

In its sample, this clone was seen a few times. From the germline J gene comes the end of the CDR3, since the read stops 3 residues before it. The chain employs TRBV18 and TRBJ1-5; TRBD1 might be the D (5 bases). This CDR3 has 12 amino acids. Trimming took 5 bases from V and 5 from J, leaving 7 bases between them. CDR1 is KGHSH and CDR2 is LQKENI in the germline V gene. The CDR3 sequence: CASSGDYQPQHF. CDR3 bases read: TGTGCCAGCTCAGGGGACTATCAGCCC.

This clone has a handful of counts. Read coverage stops 3 residues before the CDR3 terminus; the germline J gene supplies the remainder. The rearrangement links TRBV5-1 to TRBJ2-1; 8 positions agree with TRBD2. The CDR3 contains 16 residues. V lost 3 bases to trimming and J lost 6 bases; unmatched junction nucleotides: 11. Per the germline V gene, CDR1 is SGHRS and CDR2 is YFSETQ. This CDR3 is CASSYRAGAPSNEQFF. The sequenced part of the CDR3 DNA is TGCGCCAGCAGCTATCGAGCGGGGGCCCCCAGCAATGAG.

This clone was detected ten times or more. The read halts 3 residues ahead of the CDR3 end, with the missing end drawn from the germline J gene. The V call is TRBV7-2, the J call TRBJ2-1; a weak D match, TRBD2 (5 bases). The V gene's germline CDR1 is SGHTA and CDR2 FQGNSA. This CDR3 is 14 amino acids long. The V and J ends lost 10 bases and 0 bases respectively, with 13 bases between them. The CDR3 sequence is CATLPDFSYNEQFF. The part of the CDR3 DNA that was read is TGTGCCACCCTCCCGGACTTCTCCTACAATGAG.

To note about this clone: Coverage ceases 3 residues before the CDR3 finishes, and the germline J gene fills in the end. The chain uses TRBV7-9 and TRBJ2-7; D remains ambiguous. The CDR3 spans 11 residues. Germline V gives CDR1 SEHNR, CDR2 FQNEAQ (reference sequence). V lost 5 bases to trimming and J lost 1 base, with 3 bases between them. The CDR3 loop reads CASSPSYEQYF. The sequenced CDR3 bases are TGTGCCAGCAGCCCGTCCTACGAG.

Notes on this clone: The read halts 3 residues ahead of the CDR3 end, with the missing end drawn from the germline J gene. The chain employs TRBV18 and TRBJ2-7; possible D gene TRBD2, 6 bases. Per germline, CDR1 KGHSH and CDR2 LQKENI. The CDR3 covers 15 residues. V was cut by 3 bases and J by 6 bases, with 18 bases left in between. The covered CDR3 bases are TGTGCCAGCTCACCTCCGGGACTCCGAACATCCGAG. Its protein product is CASSPPGLRTSE. The entire CDR3 sequence reads CASSPPGLRTSEQYF.

Turning to this clone: The read ends 3 residues before the CDR3 terminus; that terminus is restored from the germline J gene. The J gene is TRBJ2-7, the V gene TRBV2, with D uncertain. Germline CDR1 reads SNHLY; CDR2 reads FYNNEI. Trimming took 9 bases from V and 3 from J, leaving 12 bases between them. This CDR3 region has 12 residues. The CDR3: CASRIEFYEQYF. The covered CDR3 bases are TGTGCCAGTAGAATCGAGTTCTACGAG.

This clone has a handful of counts. Read coverage stops 3 residues before the CDR3 terminus; the germline J gene supplies the remainder. The J gene is TRBJ2-1, the V gene TRBV7-9; 8 bases are a match to TRBD2. Germline values: CDR1 SEHNR, CDR2 FQNEAQ (reference sequence). J lost 7 bases, V lost 3 bases, and 8 bases had no gene match. The CDR3 is 15 amino acids. CDR3 DNA (partial): TGTGCCAGCAGCTTTCGAGCGGGGGTTTCTAATGAG. Translating it yields CASSFRAGVSNE. The full CDR3 reads CASSFRAGVSNEQFF. The full variable domain, completed using reference TRBV7-9 and TRBJ2-1, is DTGVSQNPRHKITKRGQNVTFRCDPISEHNRLYWYRQTLGQGPEFLTYFQNEAQLEKSRLLSDRFSAERPKGSFSTLEIQRTEQGDSAMYLCASSFRAGVSNEQFFGPGTRLTVL.

This clone was detected only a few times. The CDR3 goes on 3 residues after the read ends, and that part is filled in from the germline J gene. The rearrangement uses TRBV18 and TRBJ2-5; 9 bases are shared with TRBD1. The CDR3 is 21 residues long. V gave up 0 bases and J gave up 3 bases; unmatched junction bases: 20. Germline lookup yields CDR1 KGHSH and CDR2 LQKENI. CDR3 loop: CASSPPTAGQGFRGGKETQYF. The part of the CDR3 DNA that was read is TGTGCCAGCTCACCACCGACGGCCGGACAGGGGTTTCGGGGTGGTAAAGAGACC.

This clone is labeled as medium-sized. Sequencing ends 3 residues short of the CDR3 end; the germline J gene provides the rest. The rearrangement uses TRBV29-1 and TRBJ2-4; tentatively, D is TRBD1 (5 bases). Germline CDR1 is SQVTM and CDR2 is ANQGSEA. The ends were cut back, 4 bases at V and 2 bases at J, with 9 bases in the middle. The CDR3 has 13 amino acids. The covered CDR3 bases are TGCAGCGTTGGGGCAGGGACCAAAAACATT. Translated, it gives CSVGAGTKNI. The entire CDR3 protein reads CSVGAGTKNIQYF. Complete variable domain (other parts from reference TRBV29-1 and TRBJ2-4): SAVISQKPSRDICQRGTSLTIQCQVDSQVTMMFWYRQQPGQSLTLIATANQGSEATYESGFVIDKFPISRPNLTFSTLTVSNMSPEDSSIYLCSVGAGTKNIQYFGAGTRLSVL.

Sample share makes this clone medium-sized (0.01 to 0.1%). The read ends 3 residues early relative to the CDR3; the germline J gene fills the gap. The chain combines TRBV12-3 or TRBV12-4 with TRBJ2-5; D gene unclear. The CDR3 is 15 amino acids. Deletions cut 3 bases from V and 3 bases from J, with 14 bases between. The sequenced CDR3 bases are TGTGCCAGCAGTTTGGGCGTTAGGAATGAAGAGACC. Protein: CASSLGVRNEET. In full, the CDR3 reads CASSLGVRNEETQYF.

The DNA read from the CDR3 is TGTGCCAGCAGCTTAAGTGGACTAGTTGGCTACAATGAG. Its protein is CASSLSGLVGYNE. The complete CDR3 reads CASSLSGLVGYNEQFF. The V call is TRBV5-4, the J call TRBJ2-1, with 7 bases that match TRBD2. With the read ending 3 residues before the CDR3 end, the germline J gene is used to fill in that end. Germline CDR1 and CDR2: SGHNT and YYREEE (reference sequence). The CDR3 runs to 16 residues. J lost 3 bases, V lost 2 bases, and 8 bases had no gene match. The whole variable domain, filled in from reference TRBV5-4 and TRBJ2-1, reads ETGVTQSPTHLIKTRGQQVTLRCSSQSGHNTVSWYQQALGQGPQFIFQYYREEENGRGNFPPRFSGLQFPNYSSELNVNALELDDSALYLCASSLSGLVGYNEQFFGPGTRLTVL.

This clone appeared a few times. The read is 3 residues too short to cover the CDR3 end, so that end is filled in from the germline J gene. V is TRBV29-1 and J is TRBJ1-2; tentatively, D is TRBD1 (6 bases). The V and J ends lost 4 bases and 1 base respectively, with 10 bases between them. CDR3 size: 13 residues. From germline, CDR1 is SQVTM and CDR2 ANQGSEA. The CDR3 DNA, read in part, is TGCAGCGTTGTGTCGGGACATAACTATGGC. It translates to CSVVSGHNYG. The entire CDR3 is CSVVSGHNYGYTF.

In its sample, this clone ranks as medium-sized. The read falls 3 residues short of the CDR3 end, and the missing part is taken from the germline J gene. The rearrangement links TRBV10-3 to TRBJ2-7, with 7 bases matching TRBD2. CDR1 ENHRY and CDR2 SYGVKD come from the germline V gene. The CDR3 is made up of 11 amino acids. The junction had 0 bases not matched to a gene; V was cut back by 8 bases and J by 2 bases. The CDR3 DNA, read in part, is TGTGCCATCGGGGGGGCCTACGAG. Residues: CAIGGAYE. The entire CDR3 reads CAIGGAYEQYF.